This is a list of T cell receptor beta chains from one sample in a study of T cell changes during pregnancy in multiple sclerosis. Some clones are missing from TCRdb's copy, which holds only in-frame ones; the method was immunoSEQ multiplex PCR. The data show tens of thousands of clones, with about nine tenths seen just once and less than 2.5% held by the top ten. The sample was peripheral blood, taken in the first trimester of pregnancy. Source of these receptors: a female donor in good health, enrolled as a control in a pregnancy study. CDR3s include the opening cysteine and the closing phenylalanine or tryptophan. D genes are given only for firm matches. Size is stated for part of the rows, as once, few or many counts, or as a class when the clone is expanded.

J	size	D	length	V	CDR3	DNA
TRBJ2-7	.	TRBD1	15	TRBV9	CASSEGTGDSYEQYF	TGTGCCAGCAGCGAGGGGACAGGGGATTCCTACGAGCAGTACTTC
TRBJ2-1	.	TRBD2	19	TRBV19	CASSARLAGGYSSYNEQFF	TGTGCCAGTAGTGCCCGACTAGCGGGGGGTTACAGCTCCTACAATGAGCAGTTCTTC
TRBJ1-4	.	.	13	TRBV28	CASSLGDIEKLFF	TGTGCCAGCAGTTTAGGGGACATCGAAAAACTGTTTTTT
TRBJ2-1	.	TRBD2	15	TRBV2	CASSARLAVYNEQFF	TGTGCCAGCAGCGCCCGACTAGCGGTGTACAATGAGCAGTTCTTC
TRBJ1-6	.	.	18	TRBV18	CASSPFDLGSSYNSPLHF	TGTGCCAGCTCACCATTTGATCTGGGGAGCTCCTATAATTCACCCCTCCACTTT
TRBJ1-2	.	.	12	TRBV2	CATKLEVYGYTF	TGTGCCACCAAACTCGAGGTCTATGGCTACACCTTC
TRBJ1-2	.	.	13	TRBV6-4	CASSDSGGYSYTF	TGTGCCAGCAGTGACTCTGGCGGCTACAGCTACACCTTC
TRBJ2-1	.	.	14	TRBV6-5	CASSYSGANNEQFF	TGTGCCAGCAGTTACAGCGGAGCGAACAATGAGCAGTTCTTC
TRBJ2-3	.	TRBD1	16	TRBV5-6	CASSLNGQGPTDTQYF	TGTGCCAGCAGCTTAAATGGACAGGGACCCACAGATACGCAGTATTTT
TRBJ2-1	.	.	13	TRBV27	CASSLRGISKQFF	TGTGCCAGCAGTTTACGCGGGATTTCCAAGCAGTTCTTC
TRBJ1-6	.	.	19	TRBV13	CASSLGRIRNRVSDSPLHF	TGTGCCAGCAGCTTAGGCCGCATTAGGAACAGGGTTTCGGATTCACCCCTCCACTTT
TRBJ1-1	few	TRBD1	13	TRBV12-5	CASGLGTGGSPFF	TGTGCTAGTGGCCTAGGGACAGGAGGGTCTCCTTTCTTT
TRBJ2-1	.	TRBD2	14	TRBV27	CASRSRGGLNEQFF	TGTGCCAGCAGAAGCCGGGGGGGACTGAATGAGCAGTTCTTC
TRBJ1-2	.	.	17	TRBV28	CASSLFDPLWGLSGYTF	TGTGCCAGCAGTTTGTTCGACCCCTTATGGGGGCTAAGTGGCTACACCTTC
TRBJ2-3	.	TRBD1	16	TRBV27	CASSFLGTGSTDTQYF	TGTGCCAGCAGTTTCTTGGGGACAGGGAGCACAGATACGCAGTATTTT
TRBJ1-1	.	TRBD1	17	TRBV2	CASRHMGMGQGNTEAFF	TGTGCCAGCAGGCACATGGGCATGGGACAGGGGAACACTGAAGCTTTCTTT
TRBJ2-1	.	TRBD2	15	TRBV6-6	CASSYLQRGAYEQFF	TGTGCCAGCAGTTACTTGCAGCGGGGGGCCTATGAGCAGTTCTTC
TRBJ2-7	.	TRBD2	16	TRBV19	CASSRGLAGYSYEQYF	TGTGCCAGTAGTAGGGGACTAGCGGGATACTCCTACGAGCAGTACTTC
TRBJ2-3	.	.	17	TRBV9	CASSNPSLGGKADTQYF	TGTGCCAGCAGCAATCCTTCCCTTGGGGGGAAGGCAGATACGCAGTATTTT
TRBJ1-1	once	.	13	TRBV19	CASSIWGQTEAFF	TGTGCCAGTAGTATTTGGGGACAAACTGAAGCTTTCTTT
TRBJ1-2	.	.	18	TRBV18	CASSPLAPSQGINYGYTF	TGTGCCAGCTCACCACTTGCCCCCAGTCAGGGAATTAACTATGGCTACACCTTC
TRBJ1-5	once	TRBD1	13	TRBV18	CASSQQGNQPQHF	TGTGCCAGCTCACAACAGGGGAATCAGCCCCAGCATTTT
TRBJ1-1	.	.	13	TRBV7-9	CASSLLRGGEAFF	TGTGCCAGCAGCTTATTAAGGGGGGGGGAAGCTTTCTTT
TRBJ1-1	few	.	14	TRBV11-2	CASSFRGMNTEAFF	TGTGCCAGCAGCTTTAGGGGGATGAACACTGAAGCTTTCTTT
TRBJ2-3	.	.	15	TRBV11-2	CASSLGPRGTDTQYF	TGTGCCAGCAGCTTAGGGCCTCGGGGCACAGATACGCAGTATTTT
TRBJ2-7	.	TRBD1	15	TRBV4-1	CASSQGQGAFYEQYF	TGCGCCAGCAGCCAGGGACAGGGGGCCTTTTACGAGCAGTACTTC
TRBJ1-2	.	.	12	TRBV19	CASSIDSYGYTF	TGTGCCAGTAGTATAGACTCGTATGGCTACACCTTC
TRBJ2-7	.	TRBD2	19	TRBV7-2	CASSSNSHRLAANSYEQYF	TGTGCCAGCAGCTCCAATAGCCATCGACTAGCGGCCAACTCCTACGAGCAGTACTTC
TRBJ2-1	.	TRBD1	19	TRBV5-6	CASRLRDRVPLSSYNEQFF	TGTGCCAGCAGACTCCGGGACAGGGTCCCCCTCAGCTCCTACAATGAGCAGTTCTTC
TRBJ1-1	.	.	13	TRBV14	CASSPPGRDSAFF	TGTGCCAGCAGCCCGCCCGGCAGGGATTCGGCTTTCTTT
TRBJ1-1	.	.	15	TRBV5-8	CASSLAQLPGTEAFF	TGTGCCAGCAGCTTGGCGCAGCTCCCAGGAACTGAAGCTTTCTTT
TRBJ2-3	few	TRBD1	13	TRBV29-1	CSVADRGTDTQYF	TGCAGCGTGGCCGACAGGGGAACAGATACGCAGTATTTT
TRBJ2-7	.	.	15	TRBV6-6	CASSPRKTTGRASCF	TGTGCCAGCAGTCCAAGAAAGACAACAGGGAGGGCATCCTGCTTC
TRBJ2-1	once	.	13	TRBV11-2	CASTLFGADEQFF	TGTGCCAGCACCCTTTTCGGTGCTGATGAGCAGTTCTTC
TRBJ1-2	once	TRBD1	15	TRBV6-1	CASSDRVKLFGGYTF	TGTGCCAGCAGCGACAGGGTTAAGTTATTTGGTGGCTACACCTTC
TRBJ1-4	.	TRBD1	13	TRBV30	CAWEQGMREKLFF	TGTGCCTGGGAACAGGGGATGAGGGAAAAACTGTTTTTT
TRBJ1-1	.	TRBD1	14	TRBV7-2	CASSRDRMNTEAFF	TGTGCCAGCAGTCGGGACAGGATGAACACTGAAGCTTTCTTT
TRBJ2-2	.	TRBD2	18	TRBV10-2	CASLRAGGGTQSPGELFF	TGCGCCAGCCTTAGGGCGGGCGGGGGGACTCAGAGTCCCGGGGAGCTGTTTTTT
TRBJ1-1	.	.	12	TRBV15	CATSRDDTEAFF	TGTGCCACCAGCAGAGACGACACTGAAGCTTTCTTT
TRBJ2-3	once	TRBD2	16	TRBV19	CASSLGRTSGGSAQYF	TGTGCCAGTAGTCTCGGTCGGACTAGCGGGGGGTCCGCGCAGTATTTT
TRBJ2-4	.	.	15	TRBV5-1	CASRPRPGAQNIQYF	TGCGCCAGCAGGCCCAGACCAGGCGCACAAAACATTCAGTACTTC
TRBJ1-1	.	.	13	TRBV6-5	CASSYSENTEAFF	TGTGCCAGCAGTTATTCAGAGAACACTGAAGCTTTCTTT
TRBJ1-3	.	TRBD1	15	TRBV7-9	CASSHRGGPGNTIYF	TGTGCCAGCAGCCACAGGGGGGGGCCTGGAAACACCATATATTTT
TRBJ1-2	.	.	15	TRBV14	CASSHALKAGDGYTF	TGTGCCAGCAGCCACGCATTAAAGGCAGGGGATGGCTACACCTTC
TRBJ2-3	few	.	16	TRBV5-5	CASSPKTSPGVDTQYF	TGTGCCAGCAGCCCGAAGACTTCCCCGGGGGTAGATACGCAGTATTTT
TRBJ2-7	.	TRBD2	16	TRBV7-8	CASTPSRTSGPYEQYF	TGTGCCAGCACCCCTTCTCGGACTAGCGGCCCTTACGAGCAGTACTTC
TRBJ2-3	.	.	16	TRBV6-4	CASSDSRTSNTDTQYF	TGTGCCAGCAGTGACTCCCGAACTAGCAATACAGATACGCAGTATTTT
TRBJ1-5	once	.	13	TRBV7-9	CASSPGDHQPQHF	TGTGCCAGCAGCCCAGGGGACCATCAGCCCCAGCATTTT
TRBJ2-5	.	.	14	TRBV5-4	CASSLRNGEETQYF	TGTGCCAGCAGCTTAAGAAACGGGGAAGAGACCCAGTACTTC
TRBJ1-4	.	.	14	TRBV2	CASRSDSTGEKLFF	TGTGCCAGCAGATCCGACAGTACCGGAGAAAAACTGTTTTTT
TRBJ2-3	.	.	13	TRBV28	CASRSVVVDTQYF	TGTGCCAGCAGAAGCGTCGTGGTGGATACGCAGTATTTT